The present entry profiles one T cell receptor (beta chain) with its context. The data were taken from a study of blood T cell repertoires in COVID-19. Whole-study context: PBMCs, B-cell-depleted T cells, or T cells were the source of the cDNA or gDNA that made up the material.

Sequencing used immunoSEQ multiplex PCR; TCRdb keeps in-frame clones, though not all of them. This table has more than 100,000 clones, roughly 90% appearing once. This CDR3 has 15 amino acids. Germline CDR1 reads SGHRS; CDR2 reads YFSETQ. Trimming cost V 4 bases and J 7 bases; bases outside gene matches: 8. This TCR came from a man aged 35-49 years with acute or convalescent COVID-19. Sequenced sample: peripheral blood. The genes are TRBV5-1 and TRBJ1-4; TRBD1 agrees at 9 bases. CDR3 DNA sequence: TGCGCCAGCAGCCCACAGGGGGCACGGGGTGAAAAACTGTTTTTT. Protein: CASSPQGARGEKLFF.